Described below is a single T cell receptor (beta chain) sequence and its context. What it recognizes is unknown. The data were produced by immunoSEQ multiplex PCR, yet TCRdb's version contains in-frame clones alone and is incomplete. The sample contains 99,000 or so clones, roughly 92% of which appear only once. Germline CDR1 is MDHEN and CDR2 is SYDVKM. Trimming cost V 5 bases and J 5 bases; bases outside gene matches: 9. CDR3 length: 15 residues. The sample comes from a study of graft-versus-host responses after intestinal transplantation. Across the study: Anti-thymocyte globulin induction, then tacrolimus and steroids for two to four years, went to all recipients. General study points: Recipient marrow held GvH clones, some first seen in ileum or blood. Circulating GvH clones peaking coincided with falling HvG clones soon after transplant.

The chain uses TRBV28 and TRBJ2-7; 10 positions match TRBD1. The material sequenced was unstimulated CD8+ T cells sorted from spleen or lymph node cells, taken before transplant. The sequence was obtained from a human donor who was the organ donor for an intestinal transplant. The CDR3 spells CASSPSGTGADEQYF. In DNA, the CDR3 is TGTGCCAGCAGTCCCTCCGGGACAGGGGCGGACGAGCAGTACTTC.